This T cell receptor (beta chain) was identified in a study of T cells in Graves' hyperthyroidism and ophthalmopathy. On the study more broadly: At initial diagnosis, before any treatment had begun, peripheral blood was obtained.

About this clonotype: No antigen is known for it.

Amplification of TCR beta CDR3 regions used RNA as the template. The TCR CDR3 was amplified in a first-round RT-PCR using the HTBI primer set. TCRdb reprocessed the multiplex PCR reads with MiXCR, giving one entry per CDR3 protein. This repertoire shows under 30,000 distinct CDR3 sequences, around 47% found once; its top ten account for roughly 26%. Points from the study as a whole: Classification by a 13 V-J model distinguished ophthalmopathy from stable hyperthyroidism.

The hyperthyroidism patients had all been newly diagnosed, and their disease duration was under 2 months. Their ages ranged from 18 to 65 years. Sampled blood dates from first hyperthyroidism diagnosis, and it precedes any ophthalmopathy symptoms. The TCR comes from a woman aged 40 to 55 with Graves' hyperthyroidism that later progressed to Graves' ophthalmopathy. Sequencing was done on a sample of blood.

The CDR3 DNA reads as TGCAGTGCCGGTAGCGGGAGACGGGAGACCCAGTACTTC. The encoded protein is CSAGSGRRETQYF. The chain uses TRBV20-1 and TRBJ2-5, with 9 bases lining up with TRBD2. The J segment lost 5 bases and the V segment lost 6 bases, leaving 7 bases of the junction unmatched. CDR3 length: 13 residues. Germline V gene lookup returns CDR1 DFQATT and CDR2 SNEGSKA (reference sequence).